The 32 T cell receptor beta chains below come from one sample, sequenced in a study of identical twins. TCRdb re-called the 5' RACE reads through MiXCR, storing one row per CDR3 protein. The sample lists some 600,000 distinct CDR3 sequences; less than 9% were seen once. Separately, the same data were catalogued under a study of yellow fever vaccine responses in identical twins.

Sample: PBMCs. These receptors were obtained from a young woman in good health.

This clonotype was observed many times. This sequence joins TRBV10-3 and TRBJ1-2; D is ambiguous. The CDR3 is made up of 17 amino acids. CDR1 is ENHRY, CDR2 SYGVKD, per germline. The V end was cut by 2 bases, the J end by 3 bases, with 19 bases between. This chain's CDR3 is CAISEPHPKENDYGYTF. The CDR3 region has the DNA TGTGCCATCAGTGAGCCCCACCCCAAGGAGAATGACTATGGCTACACCTTC.

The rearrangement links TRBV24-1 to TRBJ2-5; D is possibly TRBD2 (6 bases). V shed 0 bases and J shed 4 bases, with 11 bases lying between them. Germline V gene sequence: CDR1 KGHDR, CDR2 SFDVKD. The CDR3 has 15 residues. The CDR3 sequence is CATSDLQGGGETQYF. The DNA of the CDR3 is TGTGCCACCAGTGATTTGCAGGGAGGAGGAGAGACCCAGTACTTC.

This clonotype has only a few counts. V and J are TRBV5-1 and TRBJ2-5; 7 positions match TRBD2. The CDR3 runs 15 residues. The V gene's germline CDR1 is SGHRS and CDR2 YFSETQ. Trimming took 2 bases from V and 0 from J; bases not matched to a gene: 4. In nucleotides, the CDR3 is TGCGCCAGCAGCTTTACTAGCGAGTACCAAGAGACCCAGTACTTC. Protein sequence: CASSFTSEYQETQYF.

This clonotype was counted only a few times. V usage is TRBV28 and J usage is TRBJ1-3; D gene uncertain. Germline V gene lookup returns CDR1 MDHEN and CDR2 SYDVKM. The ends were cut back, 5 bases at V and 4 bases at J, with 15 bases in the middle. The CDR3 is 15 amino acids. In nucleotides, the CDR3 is TGTGCCAGCAGTCTAGGGTTTCGAAGCGGAAACACCATATATTTT. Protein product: CASSLGFRSGNTIYF.

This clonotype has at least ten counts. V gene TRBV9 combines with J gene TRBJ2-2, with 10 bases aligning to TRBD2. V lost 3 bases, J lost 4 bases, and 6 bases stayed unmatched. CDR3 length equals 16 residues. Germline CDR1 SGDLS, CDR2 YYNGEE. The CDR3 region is CASSGLGTSVTGELFF. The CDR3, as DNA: TGTGCCAGCAGCGGTTTGGGGACTAGCGTCACCGGGGAGCTGTTTTTT.

The DNA of the CDR3 is TGTGCCAGCAGTCCCCTGGGCTCCTATAATTCACCCCTCCACTTT. Residues: CASSPLGSYNSPLHF. The gene calls are TRBV12-3 or TRBV12-4 and TRBJ1-6, with D unclear. Trimming took 5 bases from V and 0 from J, leaving 8 bases between them. This CDR3 region has 15 residues.

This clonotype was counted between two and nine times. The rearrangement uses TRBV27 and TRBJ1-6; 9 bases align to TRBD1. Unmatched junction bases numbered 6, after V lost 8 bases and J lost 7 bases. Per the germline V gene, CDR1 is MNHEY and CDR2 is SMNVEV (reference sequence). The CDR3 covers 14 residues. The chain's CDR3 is CASQYGQGNSPLHF. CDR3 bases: TGTGCCAGCCAATACGGACAGGGGAATTCACCCCTCCACTTT.

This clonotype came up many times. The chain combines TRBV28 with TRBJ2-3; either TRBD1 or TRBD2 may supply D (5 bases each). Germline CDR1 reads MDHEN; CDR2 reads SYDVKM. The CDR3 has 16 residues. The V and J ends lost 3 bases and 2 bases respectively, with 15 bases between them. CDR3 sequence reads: CASSFPAGSYTDTQYF. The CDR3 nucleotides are TGTGCCAGCAGTTTCCCCGCAGGGAGTTACACAGATACGCAGTATTTT.

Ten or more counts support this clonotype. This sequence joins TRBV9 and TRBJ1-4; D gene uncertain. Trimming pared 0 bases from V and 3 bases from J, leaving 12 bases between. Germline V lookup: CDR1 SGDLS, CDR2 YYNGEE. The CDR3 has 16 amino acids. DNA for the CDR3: TGTGCCAGCAGCGTAGATCGGGGAACGGCTAATGAAAAACTGTTTTTT. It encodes CASSVDRGTANEKLFF.

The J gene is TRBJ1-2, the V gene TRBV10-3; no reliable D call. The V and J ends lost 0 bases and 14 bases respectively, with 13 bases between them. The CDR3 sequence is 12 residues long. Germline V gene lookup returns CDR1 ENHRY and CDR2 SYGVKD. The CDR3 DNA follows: TGTGCCATCAGTGAGTCTAATGTTGCAGGTACCTTC. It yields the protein CAISESNVAGTF.

The CDR3 spells CATSDSRTYSNQPQHF. As DNA, the CDR3 is TGTGCCACCAGTGATTCCCGGACCTATAGCAATCAGCCCCAGCATTTT. The chain joins TRBV24-1 to TRBJ1-5, with unresolved D. V was shortened by 2 bases and J by 0 bases, with 10 bases between the two germline ends. Germline V gives CDR1 KGHDR, CDR2 SFDVKD. This CDR3 region has 16 residues.

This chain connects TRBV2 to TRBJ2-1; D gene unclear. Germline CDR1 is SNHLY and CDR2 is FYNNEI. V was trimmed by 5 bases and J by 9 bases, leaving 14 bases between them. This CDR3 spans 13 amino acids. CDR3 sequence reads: CASSPRTGAEQFF. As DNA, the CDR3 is TGTGCCAGCAGTCCCCGGACCGGCGCTGAGCAGTTCTTC.

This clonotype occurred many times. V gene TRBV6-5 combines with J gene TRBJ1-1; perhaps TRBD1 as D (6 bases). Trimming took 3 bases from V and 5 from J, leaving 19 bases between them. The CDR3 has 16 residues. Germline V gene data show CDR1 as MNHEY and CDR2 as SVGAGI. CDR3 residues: CASSYDGGSGWTEAFF. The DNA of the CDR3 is TGTGCCAGCAGTTATGATGGGGGCTCAGGGTGGACTGAAGCTTTCTTT.

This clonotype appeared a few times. The CDR3 bases are TGTGCCAGCAGCTTAGCGACGGGACTAGCGGGAGGGCCCCACTCCTACGAGCAGTACTTC. Translated, it gives CASSLATGLAGGPHSYEQYF. This sequence joins TRBV11-1 and TRBJ2-7, with 16 bases lining up with TRBD2. J was trimmed by 0 bases and V by 0 bases; bases with no gene match: 8. Germline assignment: CDR1 SGHAT and CDR2 FQDESV (reference sequence). This CDR3 has 20 residues.

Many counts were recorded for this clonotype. The CDR3 here is CASSPRTIVNTGELFF. CDR3 sequence (DNA): TGTGCCAGCAGCCCAAGGACGATCGTGAACACCGGGGAGCTGTTTTTT. The genes are TRBV7-9 and TRBJ2-2; unclear D gene. Trimming stripped 5 bases from V and 1 base from J, with 14 bases between. There are 16 residues in the CDR3. Germline-derived CDR1 and CDR2 are SEHNR and FQNEAQ (reference sequence).

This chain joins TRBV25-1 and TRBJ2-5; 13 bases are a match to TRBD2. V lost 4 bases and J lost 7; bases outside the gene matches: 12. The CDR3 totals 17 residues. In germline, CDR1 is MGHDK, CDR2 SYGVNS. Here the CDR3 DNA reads TGTGCCAGCAGTGCACTAGGGACTAGCGGGGACGGAGTGACCCAGTACTTC. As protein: CASSALGTSGDGVTQYF.

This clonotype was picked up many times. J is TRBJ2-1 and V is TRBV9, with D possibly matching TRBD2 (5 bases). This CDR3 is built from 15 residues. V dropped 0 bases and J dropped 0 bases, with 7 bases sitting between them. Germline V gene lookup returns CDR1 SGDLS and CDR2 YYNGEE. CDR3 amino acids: CASSVVGSSYNEQFF. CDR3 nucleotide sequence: TGTGCCAGCAGCGTAGTTGGGAGCTCCTACAATGAGCAGTTCTTC.

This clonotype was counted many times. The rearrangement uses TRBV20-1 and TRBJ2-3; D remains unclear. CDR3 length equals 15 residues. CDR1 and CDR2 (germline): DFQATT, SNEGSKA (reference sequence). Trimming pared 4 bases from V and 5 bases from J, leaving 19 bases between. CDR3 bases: TGCAGTGCTATACTGGATACGATTCGCGGAGATACGCAGTATTTT. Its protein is CSAILDTIRGDTQYF.

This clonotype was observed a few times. The CDR3, as DNA: TGCAGTGCTAGAGATCCCTACCACTCCAAAGAGACCCAGTACTTC. Amino acids: CSARDPYHSKETQYF. The J gene is TRBJ2-5, the V gene TRBV20-1; no definite D call. Germline CDR1 and CDR2: DFQATT and SNEGSKA (reference sequence). This CDR3 spans 15 amino acids. V shed 0 bases and J shed 3 bases, with 14 bases lying between them.

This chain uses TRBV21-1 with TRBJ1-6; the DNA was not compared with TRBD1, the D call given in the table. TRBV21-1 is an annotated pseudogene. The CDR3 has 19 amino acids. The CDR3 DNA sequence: TGTGCCAGCAGCAACGGTTGGAGGGACATGGACTTGATGGATTCACCCCTCCACTTT. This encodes CASSNGWRDMDLMDSPLHF.

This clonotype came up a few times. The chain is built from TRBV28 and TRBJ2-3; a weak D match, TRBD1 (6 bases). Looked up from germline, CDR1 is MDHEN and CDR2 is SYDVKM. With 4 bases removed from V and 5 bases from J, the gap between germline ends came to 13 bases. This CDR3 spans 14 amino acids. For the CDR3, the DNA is TGTGCCAGCAGTTACCGGACAGCTCAAGATACGCAGTATTTT. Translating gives CASSYRTAQDTQYF.

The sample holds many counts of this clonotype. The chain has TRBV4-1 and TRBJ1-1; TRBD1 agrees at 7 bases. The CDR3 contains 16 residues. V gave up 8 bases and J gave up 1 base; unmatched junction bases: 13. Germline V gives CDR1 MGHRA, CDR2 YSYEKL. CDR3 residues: CASDPSPDRRNTEAFF. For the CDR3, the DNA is TGCGCCAGCGATCCTTCTCCGGACAGGCGGAACACTGAAGCTTTCTTT.

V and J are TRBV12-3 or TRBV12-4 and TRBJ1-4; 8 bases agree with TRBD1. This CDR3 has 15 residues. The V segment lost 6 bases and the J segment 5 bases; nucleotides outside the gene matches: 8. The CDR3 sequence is CASRTWDRRNEKLFF. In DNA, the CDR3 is TGTGCCAGCAGGACTTGGGACAGGCGAAATGAAAAACTGTTTTTT.

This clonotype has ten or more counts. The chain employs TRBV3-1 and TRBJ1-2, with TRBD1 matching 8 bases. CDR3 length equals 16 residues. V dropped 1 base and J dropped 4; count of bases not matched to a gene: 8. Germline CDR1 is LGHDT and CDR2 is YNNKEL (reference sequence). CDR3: CASSQGHGTGVYGYTF. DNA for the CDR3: TGTGCCAGCAGCCAAGGACACGGGACAGGTGTCTATGGCTACACCTTC.

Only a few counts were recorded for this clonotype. The CDR3 DNA is TGCGCCAGCAGCCCGGTATCAGGCATCCCCACCGGGGAGCTGTTTTTT. This codes for CASSPVSGIPTGELFF. The J gene is TRBJ2-2, the V gene TRBV5-1; D uncertain. CDR1 SGHRS and CDR2 YFSETQ come from the germline V gene. This CDR3 comprises 16 residues. V was trimmed by 4 bases and J by 4 bases, leaving 17 bases between them.

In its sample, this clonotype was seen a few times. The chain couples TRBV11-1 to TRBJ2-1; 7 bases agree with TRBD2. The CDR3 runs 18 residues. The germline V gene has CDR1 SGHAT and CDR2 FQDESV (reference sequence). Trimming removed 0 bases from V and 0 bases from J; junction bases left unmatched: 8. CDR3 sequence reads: CASSLAHNLADSYNEQFF. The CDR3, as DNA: TGTGCCAGCAGCTTAGCGCATAATCTAGCGGACTCCTACAATGAGCAGTTCTTC.

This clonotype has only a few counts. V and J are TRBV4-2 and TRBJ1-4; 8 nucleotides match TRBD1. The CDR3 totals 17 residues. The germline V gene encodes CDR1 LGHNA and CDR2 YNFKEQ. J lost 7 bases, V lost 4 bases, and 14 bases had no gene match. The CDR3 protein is CASSPGDRLTLGEKLFF. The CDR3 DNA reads TGTGCCAGCAGCCCTGGGGACAGGCTCACCCTGGGTGAAAAACTGTTTTTT.

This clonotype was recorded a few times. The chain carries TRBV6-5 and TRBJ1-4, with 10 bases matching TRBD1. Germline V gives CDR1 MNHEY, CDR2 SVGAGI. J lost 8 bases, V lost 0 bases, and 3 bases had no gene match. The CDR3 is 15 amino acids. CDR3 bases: TGTGCCAGCAGTTACTCACGGACAGGGGGAGAAAAACTGTTTTTT. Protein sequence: CASSYSRTGGEKLFF.

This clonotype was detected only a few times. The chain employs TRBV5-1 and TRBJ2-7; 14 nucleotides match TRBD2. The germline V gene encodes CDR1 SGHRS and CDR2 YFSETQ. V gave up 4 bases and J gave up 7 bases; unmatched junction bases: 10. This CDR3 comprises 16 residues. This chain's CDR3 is CASSPGLAGALYEQYF. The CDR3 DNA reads TGCGCCAGCAGCCCGGGACTAGCGGGAGCCCTCTATGAGCAGTACTTC.

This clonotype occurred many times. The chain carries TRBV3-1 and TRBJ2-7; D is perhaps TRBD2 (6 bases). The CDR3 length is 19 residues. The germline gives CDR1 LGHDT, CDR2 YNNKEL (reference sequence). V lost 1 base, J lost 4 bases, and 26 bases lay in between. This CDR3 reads CASSQARLVWWLSIYEQYF. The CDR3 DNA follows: TGTGCCAGCAGCCAAGCTAGACTAGTTTGGTGGCTTTCAATTTACGAGCAGTACTTC.

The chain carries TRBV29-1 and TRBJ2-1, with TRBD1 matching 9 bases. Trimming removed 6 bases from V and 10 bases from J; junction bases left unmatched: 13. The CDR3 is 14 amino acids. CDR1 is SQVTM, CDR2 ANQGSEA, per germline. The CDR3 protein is CSVDRGLREWEQFF. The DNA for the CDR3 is TGCAGCGTAGACAGGGGGTTACGAGAATGGGAGCAGTTCTTC.

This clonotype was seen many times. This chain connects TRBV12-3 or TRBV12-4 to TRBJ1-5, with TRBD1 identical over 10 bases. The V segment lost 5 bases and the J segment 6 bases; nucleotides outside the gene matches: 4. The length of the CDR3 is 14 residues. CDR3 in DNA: TGTGCCAGCAGTCGGGGGACAGGGGTTCAGCCCCAGCATTTT. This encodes CASSRGTGVQPQHF.